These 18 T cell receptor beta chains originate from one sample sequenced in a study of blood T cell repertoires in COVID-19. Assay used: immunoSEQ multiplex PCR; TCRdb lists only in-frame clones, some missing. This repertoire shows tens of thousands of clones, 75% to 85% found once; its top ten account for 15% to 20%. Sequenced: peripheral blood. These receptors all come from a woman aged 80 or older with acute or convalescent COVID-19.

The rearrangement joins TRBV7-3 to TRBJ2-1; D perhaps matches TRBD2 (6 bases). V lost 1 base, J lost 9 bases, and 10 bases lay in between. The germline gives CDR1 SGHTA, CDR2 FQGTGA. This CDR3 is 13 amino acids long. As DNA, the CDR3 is TGTGCCAGCAGCTTAATGACTAGAGCTGAGCAGTTCTTC. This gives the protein CASSLMTRAEQFF.

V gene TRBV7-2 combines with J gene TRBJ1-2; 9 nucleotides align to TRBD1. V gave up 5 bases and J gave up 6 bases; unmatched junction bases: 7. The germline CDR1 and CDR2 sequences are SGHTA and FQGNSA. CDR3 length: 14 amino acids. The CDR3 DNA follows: TGTGCCAGCAGCCCCGGACAGGGGCCCCATGGCTACACCTTC. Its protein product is CASSPGQGPHGYTF.

The CDR3 DNA follows: TGTGCCATCAGTGAGCAGGGGGAAGTCTACGAGCAGTACTTC. This translates into CAISEQGEVYEQYF. The chain combines TRBV10-3 with TRBJ2-7; 7 positions agree with TRBD1. This CDR3 comprises 14 residues. The germline V gene encodes CDR1 ENHRY and CDR2 SYGVKD. With V trimmed by 2 bases and J by 3 bases, 4 bases remained unmatched.

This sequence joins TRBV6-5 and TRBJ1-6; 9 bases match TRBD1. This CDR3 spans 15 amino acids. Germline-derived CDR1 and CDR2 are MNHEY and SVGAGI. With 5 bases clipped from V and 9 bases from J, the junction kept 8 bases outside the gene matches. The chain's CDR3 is CASSKQGAGGSPLHF. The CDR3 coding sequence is TGTGCCAGCAGTAAACAGGGGGCAGGGGGTTCACCCCTCCACTTT.

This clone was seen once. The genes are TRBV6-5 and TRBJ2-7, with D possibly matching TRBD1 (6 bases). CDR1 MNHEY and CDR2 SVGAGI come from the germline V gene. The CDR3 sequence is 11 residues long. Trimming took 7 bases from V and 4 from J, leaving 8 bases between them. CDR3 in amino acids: CASTDRYEQYF. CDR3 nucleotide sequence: TGTGCCAGCACCGACAGGTACGAGCAGTACTTC.

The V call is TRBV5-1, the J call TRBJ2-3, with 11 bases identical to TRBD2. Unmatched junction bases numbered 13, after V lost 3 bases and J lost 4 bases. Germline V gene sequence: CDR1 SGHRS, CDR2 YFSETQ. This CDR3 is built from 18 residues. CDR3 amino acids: CASSYGTSGTMGADTQYF. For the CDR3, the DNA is TGCGCCAGCAGCTACGGGACTAGCGGAACCATGGGAGCAGATACGCAGTATTTT.

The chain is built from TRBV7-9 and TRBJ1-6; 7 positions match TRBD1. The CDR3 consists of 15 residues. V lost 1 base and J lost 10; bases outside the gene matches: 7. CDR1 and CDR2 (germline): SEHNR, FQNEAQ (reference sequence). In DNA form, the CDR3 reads TGTGCCAGCAGCTTAGACAGGCCCAGGGGGTCACCCCTCCACTTT. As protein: CASSLDRPRGSPLHF.

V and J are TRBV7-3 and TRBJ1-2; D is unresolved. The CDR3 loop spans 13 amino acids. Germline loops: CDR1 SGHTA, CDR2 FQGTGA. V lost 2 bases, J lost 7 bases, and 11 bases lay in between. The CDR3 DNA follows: TGTGCCAGCAGCTTATCCGGAGAATTTGGCTACACCTTC. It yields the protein CASSLSGEFGYTF.

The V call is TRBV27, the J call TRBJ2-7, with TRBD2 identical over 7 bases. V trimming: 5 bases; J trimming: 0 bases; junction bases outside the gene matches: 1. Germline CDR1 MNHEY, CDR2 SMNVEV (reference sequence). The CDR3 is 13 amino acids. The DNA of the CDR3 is TGTGCCAGCAGTCTAGCGGACTCCTACGAGCAGTACTTC. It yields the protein CASSLADSYEQYF.

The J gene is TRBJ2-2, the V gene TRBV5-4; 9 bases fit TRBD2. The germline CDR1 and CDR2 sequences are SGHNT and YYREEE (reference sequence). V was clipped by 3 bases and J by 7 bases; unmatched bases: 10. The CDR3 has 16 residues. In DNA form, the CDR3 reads TGTGCCAGCAGCTCGGACGGCGGGAGGGCCTTCGGGGAGCTGTTTTTT. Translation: CASSSDGGRAFGELFF.

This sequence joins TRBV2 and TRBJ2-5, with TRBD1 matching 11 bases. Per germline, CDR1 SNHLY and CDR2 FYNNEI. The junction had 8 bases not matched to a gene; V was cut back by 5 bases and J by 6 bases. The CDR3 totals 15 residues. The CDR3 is CASSSPGQGVQTQYF. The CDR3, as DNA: TGTGCCAGCAGTTCTCCGGGACAGGGGGTTCAGACCCAGTACTTC.

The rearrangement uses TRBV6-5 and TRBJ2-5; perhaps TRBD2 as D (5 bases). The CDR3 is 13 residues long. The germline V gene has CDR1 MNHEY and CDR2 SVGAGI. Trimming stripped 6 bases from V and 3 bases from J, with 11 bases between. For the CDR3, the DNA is TGTGCCAGCAGCCCCCCCGGGAAAGAGACCCAGTACTTC. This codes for CASSPPGKETQYF.

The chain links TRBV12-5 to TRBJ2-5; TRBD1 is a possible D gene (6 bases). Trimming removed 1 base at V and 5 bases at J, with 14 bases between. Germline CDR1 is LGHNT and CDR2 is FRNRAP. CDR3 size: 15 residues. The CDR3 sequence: CASGLGTAPGETQYF. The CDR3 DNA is TGTGCTAGTGGTTTGGGGACAGCACCCGGGGAGACCCAGTACTTC.

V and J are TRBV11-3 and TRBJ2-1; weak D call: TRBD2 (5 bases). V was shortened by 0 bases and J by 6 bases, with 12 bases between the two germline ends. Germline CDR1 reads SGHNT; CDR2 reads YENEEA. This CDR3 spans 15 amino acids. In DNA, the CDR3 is TGTGCCAGCAGCTTAGATCGAGGTAGCGCCAATGAGCAGTTCTTC. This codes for CASSLDRGSANEQFF.

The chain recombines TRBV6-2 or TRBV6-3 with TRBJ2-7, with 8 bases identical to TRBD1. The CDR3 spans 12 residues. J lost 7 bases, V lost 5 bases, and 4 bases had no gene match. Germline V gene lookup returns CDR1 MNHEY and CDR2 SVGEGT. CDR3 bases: TGTGCCAGCAGTCACGGACAGGGTGAGCAGTACTTC. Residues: CASSHGQGEQYF.

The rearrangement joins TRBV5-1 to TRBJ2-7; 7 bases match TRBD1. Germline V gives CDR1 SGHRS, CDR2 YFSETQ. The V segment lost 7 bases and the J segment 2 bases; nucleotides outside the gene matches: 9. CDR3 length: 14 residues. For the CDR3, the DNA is TGCGCCAGCGGCCCGGGACAGTATCCCTACGAGCAGTACTTC. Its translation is CASGPGQYPYEQYF.

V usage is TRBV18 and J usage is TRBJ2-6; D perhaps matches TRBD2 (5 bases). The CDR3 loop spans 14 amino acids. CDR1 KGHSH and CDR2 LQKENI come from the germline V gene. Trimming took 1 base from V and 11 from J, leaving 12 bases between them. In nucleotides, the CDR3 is TGTGCCAGCTCACCACAGAGGGTTGGGGACGTCCTGACTTTC. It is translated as CASSPQRVGDVLTF.

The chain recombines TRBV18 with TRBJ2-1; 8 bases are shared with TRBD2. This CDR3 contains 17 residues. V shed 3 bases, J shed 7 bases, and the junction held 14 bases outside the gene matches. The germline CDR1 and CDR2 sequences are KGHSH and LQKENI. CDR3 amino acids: CASSPPAGRGGENEQFF. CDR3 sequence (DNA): TGTGCCAGCTCACCCCCCGCCGGGAGGGGAGGGGAGAATGAGCAGTTCTTC.